This T cell receptor (beta chain) was recorded in a study of blood T cell repertoires in COVID-19. Study details: COVID-19 samples, acute and convalescent, were from the United States, Italy and Spain. The cDNA or gDNA used as material had been derived from T cells, B-cell-depleted T cells, or PBMCs.

The CDR3 runs to 18 residues. J gave up 0 bases and V 3 bases, and 4 bases lay outside the gene matches. Germline V gene sequence: CDR1 SEHNR, CDR2 FQNEAQ (reference sequence). Authors' data handling: From reference gene primer amplification, estimates of nucleated cell counts were derived. Using immunoSEQ multiplex PCR, the repertoire was profiled, and TCRdb retains in-frame clones only, with some absent. That table furnishes V, J and clone size, whereas the DNA furnished D and trimming. The sample lists fewer than 250,000 clones, about 90% occurring once. V is TRBV7-9 and J is TRBJ2-6, with TRBD1 identical over 11 bases. Specimen: peripheral blood. This TCR was recovered from a man younger than 40 with COVID-19, enrolled during active disease. The CDR3 region is CASSFLGTGGSGANVLTF. CDR3 nucleotide sequence: TGTGCCAGCAGCTTTCTTGGGACAGGGGGCTCTGGGGCCAACGTCCTGACTTTC.